This T cell receptor beta chain was identified during a study of blood T cell repertoires in COVID-19. The junction had 3 bases not matched to a gene; V was cut back by 6 bases and J by 2 bases. The CDR3 consists of 13 residues. Some clones are missing from TCRdb's copy, which holds only in-frame ones; the method was immunoSEQ multiplex PCR. The sample consists of some 150,000 clones, over 75% of them appearing once. This receptor was taken from a human donor in a cohort sampled during active COVID-19. The specimen was peripheral blood. The rearrangement joins TRBV12-3 or TRBV12-4 to TRBJ1-2; 7 bases match TRBD1. The chain's CDR3 is CASRGTVNYGYTF. CDR3 bases: TGTGCCAGCAGGGGGACAGTAAACTATGGCTACACCTTC.